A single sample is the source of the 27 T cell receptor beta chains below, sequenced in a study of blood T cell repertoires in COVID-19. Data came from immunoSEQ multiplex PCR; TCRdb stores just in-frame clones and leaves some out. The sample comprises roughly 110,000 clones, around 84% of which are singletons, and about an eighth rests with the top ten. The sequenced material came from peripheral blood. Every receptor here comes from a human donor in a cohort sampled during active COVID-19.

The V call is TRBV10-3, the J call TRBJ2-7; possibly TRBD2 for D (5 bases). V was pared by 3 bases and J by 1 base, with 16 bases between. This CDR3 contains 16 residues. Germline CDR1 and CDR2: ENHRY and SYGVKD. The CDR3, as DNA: TGTGCCATCAGTGAAAACGACTATATAGATTCCTACGAGCAGTACTTC. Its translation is CAISENDYIDSYEQYF.

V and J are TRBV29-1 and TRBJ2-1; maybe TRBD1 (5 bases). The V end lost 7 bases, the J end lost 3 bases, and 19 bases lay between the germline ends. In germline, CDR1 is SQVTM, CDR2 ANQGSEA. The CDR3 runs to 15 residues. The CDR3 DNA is TGCAGCGCCGAAAGGAACAGGTTAAGCTACAATGAGCAGTTCTTC. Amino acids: CSAERNRLSYNEQFF.

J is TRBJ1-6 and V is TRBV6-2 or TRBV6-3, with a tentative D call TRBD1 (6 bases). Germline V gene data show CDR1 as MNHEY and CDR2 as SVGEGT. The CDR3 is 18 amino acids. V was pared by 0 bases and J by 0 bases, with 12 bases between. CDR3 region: CASSYSQGPSSYNSPLHF. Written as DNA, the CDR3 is TGTGCCAGCAGTTACTCCCAGGGGCCGAGCTCCTATAATTCACCCCTCCACTTT.

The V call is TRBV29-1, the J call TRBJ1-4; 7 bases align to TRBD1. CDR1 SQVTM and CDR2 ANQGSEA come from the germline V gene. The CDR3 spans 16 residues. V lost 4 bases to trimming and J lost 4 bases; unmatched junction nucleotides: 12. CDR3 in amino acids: CSVGVGTDLINEKLFF. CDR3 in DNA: TGCAGCGTTGGGGTTGGGACAGACCTTATTAATGAAAAACTGTTTTTT.

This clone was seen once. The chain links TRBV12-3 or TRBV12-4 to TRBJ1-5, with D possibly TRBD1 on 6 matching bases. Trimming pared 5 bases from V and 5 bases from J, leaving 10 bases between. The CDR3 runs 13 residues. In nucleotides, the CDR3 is TGTGCCAGCAGTCTACAGGGATATCAGCCCCAGCATTTT. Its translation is CASSLQGYQPQHF.

CDR3 sequence (DNA): TGCGCCAGCAGCCAAGCCCCCACAGGGACGGTCTTCCTGACTTTC. This encodes CASSQAPTGTVFLTF. The chain has TRBV4-1 and TRBJ2-6; maybe TRBD1 (6 bases). The CDR3 is 15 residues long. V was trimmed by 1 base and J by 14 bases, leaving 18 bases between them. The germline gives CDR1 MGHRA, CDR2 YSYEKL.

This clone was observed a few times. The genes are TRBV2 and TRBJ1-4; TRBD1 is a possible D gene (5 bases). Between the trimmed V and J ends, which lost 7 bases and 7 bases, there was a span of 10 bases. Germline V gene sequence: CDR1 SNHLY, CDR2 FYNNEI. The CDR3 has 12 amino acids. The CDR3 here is CASNRRPEKLFF. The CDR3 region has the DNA TGTGCCAGCAACAGGCGCCCTGAAAAACTGTTTTTT.

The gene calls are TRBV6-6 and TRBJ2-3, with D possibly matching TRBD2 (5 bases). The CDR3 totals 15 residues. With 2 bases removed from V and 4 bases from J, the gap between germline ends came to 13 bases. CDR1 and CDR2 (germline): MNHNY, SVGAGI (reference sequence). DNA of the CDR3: TGTGCCAGCAGTTACCAGGACTCGACCCCAGATACGCAGTATTTT. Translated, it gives CASSYQDSTPDTQYF.

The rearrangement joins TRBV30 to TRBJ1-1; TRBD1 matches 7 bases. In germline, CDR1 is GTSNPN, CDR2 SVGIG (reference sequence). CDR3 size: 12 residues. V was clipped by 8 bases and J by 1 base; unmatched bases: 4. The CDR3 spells CASNRGNTEAFF. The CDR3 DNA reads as TGTGCCAGTAACAGGGGGAACACTGAAGCTTTCTTT.

The CDR3 bases are TGCGCCAGCAGCCCCCGACAGGACCTAGCCAAAAACATTCAGTACTTC. Translating it yields CASSPRQDLAKNIQYF. The V call is TRBV5-1, the J call TRBJ2-4, with D perhaps matching TRBD1 (6 bases). The CDR3 sequence is 16 residues long. V lost 4 bases and J 0 bases, leaving 14 bases between the germline ends. Germline V CDR1 and CDR2: SGHRS, YFSETQ.

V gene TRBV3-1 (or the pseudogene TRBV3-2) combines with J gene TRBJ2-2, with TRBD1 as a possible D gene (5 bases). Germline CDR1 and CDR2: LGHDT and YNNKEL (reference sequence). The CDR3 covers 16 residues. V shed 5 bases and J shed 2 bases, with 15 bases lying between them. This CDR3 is CASSERGRTNTGELFF. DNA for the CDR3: TGTGCCAGCAGCGAAAGGGGCCGGACCAACACCGGGGAGCTGTTTTTT.

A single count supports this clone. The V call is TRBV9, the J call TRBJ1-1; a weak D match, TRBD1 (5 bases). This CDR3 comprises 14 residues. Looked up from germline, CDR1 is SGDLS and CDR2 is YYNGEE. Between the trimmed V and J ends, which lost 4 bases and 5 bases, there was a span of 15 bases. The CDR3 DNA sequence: TGTGCCAGCAGCTCAAGGGGCATCAGGACTGAAGCTTTCTTT. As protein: CASSSRGIRTEAFF. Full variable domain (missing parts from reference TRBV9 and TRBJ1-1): DSGVTQTPKHLITATGQRVTLRCSPRSGDLSVYWYQQSLDQGLQFLIQYYNGEERAKGNILERFSAQQFPDLHSELNLSSLELGDSALYFCASSSRGIRTEAFFGQGTRLTVV.

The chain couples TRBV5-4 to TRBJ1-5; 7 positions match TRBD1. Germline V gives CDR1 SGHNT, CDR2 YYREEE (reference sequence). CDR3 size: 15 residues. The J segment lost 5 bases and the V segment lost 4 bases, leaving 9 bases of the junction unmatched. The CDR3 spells CASSQGGSSDQPQHF. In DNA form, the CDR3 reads TGTGCCAGCAGCCAGGGGGGTTCCTCGGATCAGCCCCAGCATTTT.

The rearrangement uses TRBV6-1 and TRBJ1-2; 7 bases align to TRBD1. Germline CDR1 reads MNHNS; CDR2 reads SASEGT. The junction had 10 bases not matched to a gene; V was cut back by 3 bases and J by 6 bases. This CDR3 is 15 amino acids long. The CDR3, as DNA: TGTGCCAGCAGTGATGGAGGGGGCGCCCAGCATGGCTACACCTTC. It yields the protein CASSDGGGAQHGYTF.

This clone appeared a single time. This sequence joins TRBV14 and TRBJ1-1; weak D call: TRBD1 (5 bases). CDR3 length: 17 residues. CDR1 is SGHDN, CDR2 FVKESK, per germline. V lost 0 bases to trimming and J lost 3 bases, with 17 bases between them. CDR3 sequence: CASSQEPRGLGYTEAFF. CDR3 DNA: TGTGCCAGCAGCCAAGAACCCCGGGGGTTGGGTTACACTGAAGCTTTCTTT.

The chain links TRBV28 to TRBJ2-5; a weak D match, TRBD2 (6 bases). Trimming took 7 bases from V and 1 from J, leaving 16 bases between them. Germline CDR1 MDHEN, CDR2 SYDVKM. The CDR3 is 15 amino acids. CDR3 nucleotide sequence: TGTGCCAGCAACCTGGACCGGGAGCCCCAAGAGACCCAGTACTTC. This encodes CASNLDREPQETQYF.

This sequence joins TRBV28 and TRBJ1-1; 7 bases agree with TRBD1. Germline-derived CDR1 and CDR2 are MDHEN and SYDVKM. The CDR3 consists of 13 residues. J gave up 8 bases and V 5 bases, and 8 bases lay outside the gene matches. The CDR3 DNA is TGTGCCAGCAGTCCCCCCCGACAGGGCGAAGCTTTCTTT. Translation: CASSPPRQGEAFF.

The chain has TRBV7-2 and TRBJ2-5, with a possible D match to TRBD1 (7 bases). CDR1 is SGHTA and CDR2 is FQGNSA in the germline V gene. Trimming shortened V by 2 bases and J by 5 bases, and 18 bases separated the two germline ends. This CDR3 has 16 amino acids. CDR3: CASSLPSHRGLETQYF. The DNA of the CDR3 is TGTGCCAGCAGCTTACCCTCCCACAGGGGACTGGAGACCCAGTACTTC.

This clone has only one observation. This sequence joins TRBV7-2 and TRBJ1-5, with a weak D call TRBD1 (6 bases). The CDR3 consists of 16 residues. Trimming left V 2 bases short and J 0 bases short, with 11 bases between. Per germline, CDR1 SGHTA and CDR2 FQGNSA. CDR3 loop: CASSLFRTASNQPQHF. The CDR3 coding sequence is TGTGCCAGCAGCTTATTCAGGACAGCTAGCAATCAGCCCCAGCATTTT.

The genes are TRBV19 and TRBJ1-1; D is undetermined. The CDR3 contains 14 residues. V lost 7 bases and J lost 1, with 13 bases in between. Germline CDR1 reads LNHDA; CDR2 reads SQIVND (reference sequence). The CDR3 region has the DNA TGTGCCAGTACCCGGGGTGTCCGGAACACTGAAGCTTTCTTT. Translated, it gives CASTRGVRNTEAFF.

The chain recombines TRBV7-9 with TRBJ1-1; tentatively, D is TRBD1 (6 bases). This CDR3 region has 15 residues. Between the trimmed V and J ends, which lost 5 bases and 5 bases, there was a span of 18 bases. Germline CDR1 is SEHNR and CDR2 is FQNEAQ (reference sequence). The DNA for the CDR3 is TGTGCCAGCAGCCAATCGGGGGGCTCGGGTACTGAAGCTTTCTTT. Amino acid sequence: CASSQSGGSGTEAFF.

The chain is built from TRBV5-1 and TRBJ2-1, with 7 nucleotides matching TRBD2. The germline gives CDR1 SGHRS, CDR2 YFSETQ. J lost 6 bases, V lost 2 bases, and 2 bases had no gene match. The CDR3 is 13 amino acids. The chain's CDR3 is CASSLRTSNEQFF. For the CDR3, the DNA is TGCGCCAGCAGCTTAAGGACTAGCAATGAGCAGTTCTTC.

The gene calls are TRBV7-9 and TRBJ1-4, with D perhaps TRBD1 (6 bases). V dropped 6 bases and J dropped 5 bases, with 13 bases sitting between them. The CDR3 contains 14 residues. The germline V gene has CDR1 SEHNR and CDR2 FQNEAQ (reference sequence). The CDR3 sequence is CASRRTEGNEKLFF. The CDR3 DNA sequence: TGTGCCAGCAGAAGGACAGAGGGGAATGAAAAACTGTTTTTT.

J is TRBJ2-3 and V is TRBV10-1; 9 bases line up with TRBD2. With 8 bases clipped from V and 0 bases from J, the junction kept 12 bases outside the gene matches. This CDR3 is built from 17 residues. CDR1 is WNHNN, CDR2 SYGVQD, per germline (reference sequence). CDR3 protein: CASWVTPTSGSTDTQYF. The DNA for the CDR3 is TGCGCCAGCTGGGTTACCCCGACTAGCGGTAGCACAGATACGCAGTATTTT.

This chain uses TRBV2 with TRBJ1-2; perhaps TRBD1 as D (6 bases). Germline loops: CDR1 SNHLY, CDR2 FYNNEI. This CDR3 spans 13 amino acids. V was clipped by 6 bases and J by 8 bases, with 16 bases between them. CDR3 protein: CASSQTGSGGYTF. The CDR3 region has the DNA TGTGCCAGCAGCCAGACAGGCAGCGGCGGCTACACCTTC.

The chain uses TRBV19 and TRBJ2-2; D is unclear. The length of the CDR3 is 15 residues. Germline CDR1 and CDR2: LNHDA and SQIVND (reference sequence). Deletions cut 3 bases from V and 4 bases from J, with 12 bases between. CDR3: CASSMSRSGTGELFF. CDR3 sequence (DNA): TGTGCCAGTAGTATGAGCCGGTCGGGCACCGGGGAGCTGTTTTTT. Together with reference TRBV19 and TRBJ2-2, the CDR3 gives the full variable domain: DGGITQSPKYLFRKEGQNVTLSCEQNLNHDAMYWYRQDPGQGLRLIYYSQIVNDFQKGDIAEGYSVSREKKESFPLTVTSAQKNPTAFYLCASSMSRSGTGELFFGEGSRLTVL.

CDR3 in amino acids: CASSHSTDGNTIYF. CDR3 nucleotide sequence: TGTGCCAGCAGCCATTCGACAGATGGAAACACCATATATTTT. V and J are TRBV3-1 (or the pseudogene TRBV3-2) and TRBJ1-3, with a possible D match to TRBD1 (5 bases). From germline, CDR1 is LGHDT and CDR2 YNNKEL (reference sequence). The CDR3 contains 14 residues. V lost 3 bases, J lost 3 bases, and 9 bases lay in between.